Below, one T cell receptor beta chain is given with its context. Its specificity is unknown. The source of the sample is a study of OX40 agonist ivuxolimab in advanced cancers. About the study: Dose-escalation patients were diagnosed with hepatocellular carcinoma, melanoma, renal cell cancer or head and neck cancer. The study, taken as a whole, reports: Within 6 weeks, CD4+ and CD8+ blood T cells expanded clonally at 0.1 to 3.0 mg/kg. Among the nonresponders, some also had low normalized T-cell clonal expansion.

Data came from immunoSEQ multiplex PCR; TCRdb stores just in-frame clones and leaves some out. The sample lists approximately 90,000 clones, more than 80% seen once, with roughly 9.4% in the top ten. This CDR3 has 12 residues. Germline V gene lookup returns CDR1 SGHNT and CDR2 YYREEE (reference sequence). The sample was CD4+ or CD8+ T cells sorted from blood, taken in a trial of the OX40 agonist ivuxolimab. This receptor was obtained from an adult with an advanced solid tumor such as melanoma, head and neck, liver or kidney cancer. This rearrangement joins TRBV5-4 to TRBJ2-5; the D is unclear. Matching the DNA end better, TRBJ2-7 makes the J call doubtful. CDR3 protein: CASSLSGYEQYF. The CDR3 DNA follows: TGTGCCAGCAGCTTGTCAGGCTACGAGCAGTACTTC.